Each of the 32 T cell receptor beta chains below was sequenced from the same sample in a study of cytomegalovirus exposure and HLA in healthy donors. Researchers ran the PCR with 60 Vbeta and 13 Jbeta primers. Clones were sequenced by immunoSEQ multiplex PCR, and TCRdb holds only the in-frame ones, with some missing. The sample comprises roughly 160,000 clones, 75% to 90% of which are singletons, and around 2.3% rests with the top ten. Input material: PBMCs. These receptors came from a male donor in good health and CMV-seronegative.

The chain has TRBV6-5 and TRBJ2-7, with D tentatively TRBD1 (5 bases). This CDR3 comprises 12 residues. V dropped 5 bases and J dropped 4 bases, with 9 bases sitting between them. Germline assignment: CDR1 MNHEY and CDR2 SVGAGI. The CDR3 sequence is CASSADRYEQYF. CDR3 DNA: TGTGCCAGCAGTGCTGACAGATACGAGCAGTACTTC.

This clone has more than one count but fewer than ten. V and J are TRBV5-8 and TRBJ1-2; 7 bases map to TRBD1. This CDR3 spans 13 amino acids. V was clipped by 1 base and J by 8 bases; unmatched bases: 5. CDR1 is SGHTS, CDR2 YDEGEE, per germline. The CDR3 DNA is TGTGCCAGCAGCTTGAAGGGGGCAGGGGGCTACACCTTC. It encodes CASSLKGAGGYTF. Filled out from reference TRBV5-8 and TRBJ1-2, the complete variable domain reads EAGVTQSPTHLIKTRGQQATLRCSPISGHTSVYWYQQALGLGLQFLLWYDEGEERNRGNFPPRFSGRQFPNYSSELNVNALELEDSALYLCASSLKGAGGYTFGSGTRLTVV.

The V call is TRBV5-1, the J call TRBJ1-6; TRBD1 is a possible D gene (5 bases). Germline values: CDR1 SGHRS, CDR2 YFSETQ. This CDR3 region has 15 residues. The germline V and J ends were trimmed by 0 bases and 7 bases, with 11 bases remaining between them. Written as DNA, the CDR3 is TGCGCCAGCAGCTTGGCCGGGACTCCGAATTCACCCCTCCACTTT. Protein product: CASSLAGTPNSPLHF.

V and J are TRBV5-1 and TRBJ2-3, with D possibly being TRBD2 (5 bases). V was pared by 4 bases and J by 4 bases, with 22 bases between. The V gene's germline CDR1 is SGHRS and CDR2 YFSETQ. The CDR3 extends over 17 amino acids. The CDR3 bases are TGCGCCAGCAGCATCGCCCCCGTCGGGGTCGGGGCAGATACGCAGTATTTT. This codes for CASSIAPVGVGADTQYF.

The rearrangement links TRBV6-5 to TRBJ1-2; D possibly corresponds to TRBD1 (5 bases). V lost 6 bases and J lost 4, with 12 bases in between. Germline CDR1 MNHEY, CDR2 SVGAGI. The CDR3 has 13 residues. The CDR3 reads CASSWGEGYGYTF. As DNA, the CDR3 is TGTGCCAGCAGCTGGGGGGAAGGCTATGGCTACACCTTC.

J is TRBJ1-5 and V is TRBV15; TRBD1 aligns across 7 bases. The ends lost 4 bases at V and 0 bases at J; junction bases unmatched: 9. CDR3 length: 17 residues. CDR1 and CDR2 (germline): LNHNV, YYDKDF (reference sequence). CDR3 residues: CATSIRLGQFSNQPQHF. CDR3 in DNA: TGTGCCACCAGCATTAGGTTGGGACAGTTTAGCAATCAGCCCCAGCATTTT.

As concerns this clone: This sample includes further DNA sequences coding for the same CDR3. The J gene is TRBJ1-5, the V gene TRBV6-5, with D unclear. V was trimmed by 3 bases and J by 6 bases, leaving 9 bases between them. This CDR3 has 13 amino acids. The germline V gene has CDR1 MNHEY and CDR2 SVGAGI. In DNA, the CDR3 is TGTGCCAGCAGTTATGGTCGGGGTCAGCCCCAGCATTTT. Encoded protein: CASSYGRGQPQHF.

This clone has only a few counts. The chain uses TRBV29-1 and TRBJ1-5, with D possibly matching TRBD1 (6 bases). Germline CDR1 SQVTM, CDR2 ANQGSEA. V shed 8 bases and J shed 7 bases, with 18 bases lying between them. The CDR3 has 13 amino acids. CDR3 nucleotides: TGCAGCATCTCCGCAGGGGCCAAGCAGCCCCAGCATTTT. Protein: CSISAGAKQPQHF.

This clone was seen only once. The chain joins TRBV5-6 to TRBJ1-5; D perhaps matches TRBD1 (5 bases). This CDR3 comprises 15 residues. Germline CDR1 reads SGHDT; CDR2 reads YYEEEE. V was cut by 0 bases and J by 2 bases, with 9 bases left in between. For the CDR3, the DNA is TGTGCCAGCAGCTTGGGGGGCTTTGGCAATCAGCCCCAGCATTTT. It is translated as CASSLGGFGNQPQHF. The full variable domain, with the rest looked up from reference TRBV5-6 and TRBJ1-5, is DAGVTQSPTHLIKTRGQQVTLRCSPKSGHDTVSWYQQALGQGPQFIFQYYEEEERQRGNFPDRFSGHQFPNYSSELNVNALLLGDSALYLCASSLGGFGNQPQHFGDGTRLSIL.

CDR3 sequence: CASSLARKSSEQYF. CDR3 bases: TGCGCCAGCAGCTTGGCCCGCAAAAGTTCCGAGCAGTACTTC. The chain employs TRBV5-1 and TRBJ2-5, with D uncertain. Judging by the DNA end, TRBJ2-7 fits better; the J call may be wrong. From germline, CDR1 is SGHRS and CDR2 YFSETQ. CDR3 size: 14 residues.

This clone has a single count. The rearrangement joins TRBV12-5 to TRBJ2-2; 7 bases align to TRBD1. This CDR3 is built from 15 residues. Germline lookup yields CDR1 LGHNT and CDR2 FRNRAP. Germline trimming cut 5 bases from V and 1 base from J; bases unmatched to any gene: 4. This chain's CDR3 is CASGPGTENTGELFF. CDR3 bases: TGTGCTAGTGGTCCCGGGACAGAGAACACCGGGGAGCTGTTTTTT.

The chain is built from TRBV6-5 and TRBJ1-2; a weak D match, TRBD1 (6 bases). Trimming removed 6 bases at V and 5 bases at J, with 13 bases between. In germline, CDR1 is MNHEY, CDR2 SVGAGI. This CDR3 region has 13 residues. CDR3 sequence reads: CASSAGVRYGYTF. DNA for the CDR3: TGTGCCAGCAGCGCAGGGGTTAGGTATGGCTACACCTTC.

The chain has TRBV7-9 and TRBJ2-7; 10 bases map to TRBD2. The J segment lost 3 bases and the V segment lost 4 bases, leaving 15 bases of the junction unmatched. The CDR3 sequence is 18 residues long. The V gene's germline CDR1 is SEHNR and CDR2 FQNEAQ (reference sequence). Here the CDR3 reads CASSSSTSGTATLYEQYF. The DNA of the CDR3 is TGTGCCAGCAGCTCCAGTACTAGCGGGACAGCTACCCTCTACGAGCAGTACTTC.

The V and J genes are TRBV9 and TRBJ2-5, with D perhaps matching TRBD2 (5 bases). There are 14 residues in the CDR3. Germline V lookup: CDR1 SGDLS, CDR2 YYNGEE. V dropped 3 bases and J dropped 3 bases, with 12 bases sitting between them. CDR3 bases: TGTGCCAGCAGCGGCCGGGATTTAGAAGAGACCCAGTACTTC. Its protein product is CASSGRDLEETQYF.

V usage is TRBV19 and J usage is TRBJ1-2, with 8 bases aligning to TRBD1. The V segment lost 4 bases and the J segment 6 bases; nucleotides outside the gene matches: 7. In germline, CDR1 is LNHDA, CDR2 SQIVND (reference sequence). The CDR3 is 14 residues long. The CDR3 sequence is CASSRTGLLDGYTF. CDR3 in DNA: TGTGCCAGTAGTAGGACAGGGTTACTCGATGGCTACACCTTC.

This sequence joins TRBV6-6 and TRBJ2-7, with TRBD1 matching over 7 bases. Trimming at V came to 5 bases and at J to 2 bases, leaving 3 bases not matched to a gene. The CDR3 extends over 13 amino acids. The V gene's germline CDR1 is MNHNY and CDR2 SVGAGI (reference sequence). The CDR3 here is CASSITGAYEQYF. The CDR3 DNA reads TGTGCCAGCAGTATTACAGGGGCCTACGAGCAGTACTTC.

The chain couples TRBV29-1 to TRBJ1-2; no clear D gene. V dropped 0 bases and J dropped 2 bases, with 16 bases sitting between them. CDR3 length: 16 residues. Germline V gene data show CDR1 as SQVTM and CDR2 as ANQGSEA. The CDR3 is CSVEDRLKVFNYGYTF. CDR3 DNA: TGCAGCGTTGAAGACCGACTCAAGGTCTTCAACTATGGCTACACCTTC.

The chain links TRBV6-1 to TRBJ2-5, with 8 bases matching TRBD1. The J call is doubtful: the DNA matches TRBJ2-7 better. The CDR3 totals 12 residues. Looked up from germline, CDR1 is MNHNS and CDR2 is SASEGT. The CDR3 protein is CASSRQGIEQYF. In DNA form, the CDR3 reads TGTGCCAGCAGTAGACAGGGGATCGAGCAGTACTTC.

V and J are TRBV6-1 and TRBJ2-2; possibly TRBD2 for D (6 bases). The germline gives CDR1 MNHNS, CDR2 SASEGT. Trimming removed 2 bases from V and 0 bases from J, with 13 bases in between. This CDR3 contains 17 residues. CDR3 residues: CASSEQGLYTNTGELFF. DNA of the CDR3: TGTGCCAGCAGTGAACAGGGACTCTACACGAACACCGGGGAGCTGTTTTTT.

The gene calls are TRBV11-2 and TRBJ1-2; maybe TRBD1 (6 bases). V lost 7 bases and J lost 8, with 11 bases in between. The germline gives CDR1 SGHAT, CDR2 FQNNGV. The CDR3 is 11 amino acids. The CDR3: CASNRVYGYTF. CDR3 coding DNA: TGTGCCAGCAACAGGGTATACGGCTACACCTTC.

The chain has TRBV6-1 and TRBJ1-2, with D possibly being TRBD1 (6 bases). Germline V CDR1 and CDR2: MNHNS, SASEGT. CDR3 length: 13 residues. V was shortened by 7 bases and J by 7 bases, with 16 bases between the two germline ends. CDR3 sequence (DNA): TGTGCCAGCACTCTCACAGGGTTGGGTGGCTACACCTTC. Translated: CASTLTGLGGYTF.

This clone was detected a few times. This chain connects TRBV5-8 to TRBJ1-6; 7 bases match TRBD1. Germline CDR1 reads SGHTS; CDR2 reads YDEGEE. There are 14 residues in the CDR3. Trimming removed 0 bases from V and 10 bases from J; junction bases left unmatched: 4. The CDR3 sequence: CASSLAPTGSPLHF. The CDR3 DNA sequence: TGTGCCAGCAGCTTGGCCCCGACAGGGTCACCCCTCCACTTT.

The V call is TRBV2, the J call TRBJ2-5; 13 bases are shared with TRBD2. The CDR3 is 17 residues long. V lost 6 bases, J lost 5 bases, and 12 bases stayed unmatched. The germline gives CDR1 SNHLY, CDR2 FYNNEI. In DNA, the CDR3 is TGTGCCAGCAGAGAGGGACTAGCGGGGATCCCAGGGGAGACCCAGTACTTC. It translates to CASREGLAGIPGETQYF.

This chain links TRBV20-1 with TRBJ1-1, with D hard to call. This CDR3 is built from 11 residues. Germline assignment: CDR1 DFQATT and CDR2 SNEGSKA (reference sequence). V shed 4 bases and J shed 5 bases, with 8 bases lying between them. The CDR3 loop reads CSAKQYTEAFF. In DNA form, the CDR3 reads TGCAGTGCTAAACAGTATACTGAAGCTTTCTTT.

A word on this clone: Germline and junction disagree at one end, which may indicate a read error. This chain joins TRBV19 and TRBJ2-2, with a tentative D call TRBD1 (5 bases). The CDR3 has 20 residues. Germline lookup yields CDR1 LNHDA and CDR2 SQIVND (reference sequence). The CDR3 loop reads CASSNLLGAGSKENIGELFF. CDR3 coding DNA: TGTGCCAGTAGTAATCTCCTTGGGGCAGGCTCTAAAGAGAACATCGGGGAGCTGTTTTTT.

CDR3 in DNA: TGTGCCAGCGGGGGGGTCGGAAACTCCTACGAGCAGTACTTC. Its translation: CASGGVGNSYEQYF. The chain employs TRBV2 and TRBJ2-7; TRBD2 matches at 7 bases. Germline loops: CDR1 SNHLY, CDR2 FYNNEI. The length of the CDR3 is 14 residues. The V and J ends lost 8 bases and 0 bases, in that order; junction bases with no gene match: 7.

The V gene is TRBV9, the J gene TRBJ1-1; the match to TRBD1 covers 9 bases. CDR1 is SGDLS, CDR2 YYNGEE, per germline. The V gene end was trimmed by 0 bases and the J gene end by 11 bases; junction bases not matched to a gene: 14. The CDR3 totals 16 residues. CDR3 loop: CASSVAPGQGFLSAFF. The DNA for the CDR3 is TGTGCCAGCAGCGTAGCCCCGGGACAGGGATTCCTCTCCGCTTTCTTT.

This chain links TRBV6-5 with TRBJ1-4, with unresolved D. Trimming removed 6 bases from V and 0 bases from J, with 5 bases in between. The CDR3 sequence is 13 residues long. The germline CDR1 and CDR2 sequences are MNHEY and SVGAGI. The CDR3 DNA reads TGTGCCAGCAGGGGAGCAACTAATGAAAAACTGTTTTTT. Protein product: CASRGATNEKLFF.

The V and J genes are TRBV6-1 and TRBJ1-1; 8 nucleotides align to TRBD1. This CDR3 region has 13 residues. J was trimmed by 0 bases and V by 11 bases; bases with no gene match: 5. CDR1 MNHNS and CDR2 SASEGT come from the germline V gene. The CDR3 DNA sequence: TGTGCCGTACGACAGGGGATGAACACTGAAGCTTTCTTT. Translating gives CAVRQGMNTEAFF.

The chain is built from TRBV10-3 and TRBJ2-3; D is unclear. This CDR3 comprises 13 residues. V was cut by 2 bases and J by 1 base, with 4 bases left in between. Per the germline V gene, CDR1 is ENHRY and CDR2 is SYGVKD. The CDR3 DNA reads TGTGCCATCAGTGAGACAGGCACAGATACGCAGTATTTT. Translating gives CAISETGTDTQYF.

The chain combines TRBV5-8 with TRBJ1-5; TRBD1 is a possible D gene (6 bases). V was clipped by 2 bases and J by 6 bases, with 12 bases between them. This CDR3 contains 14 residues. In germline, CDR1 is SGHTS, CDR2 YDEGEE. This CDR3 is CASSLTGGGQPQHF. CDR3 bases: TGTGCCAGCAGCTTAACGGGGGGCGGTCAGCCCCAGCATTTT.

The V and J genes are TRBV2 and TRBJ2-7; a weak D match, TRBD1 (5 bases). Per the germline V gene, CDR1 is SNHLY and CDR2 is FYNNEI. CDR3 length equals 15 residues. Trimming took 10 bases from V and 2 from J, leaving 21 bases between them. This chain's CDR3 is CATKQDRDRAYEQYF. In nucleotides, the CDR3 is TGTGCCACCAAACAAGATCGAGACAGAGCCTACGAGCAGTACTTC. Full variable domain (outside the CDR3, taken from reference TRBV2 and TRBJ2-7): EPEVTQTPSHQVTQMGQEVILRCVPISNHLYFYWYRQILGQKVEFLVSFYNNEISEKSEIFDDQFSVERPDGSNFTLKIRSTKLEDSAMYFCATKQDRDRAYEQYFGPGTRLTVT.